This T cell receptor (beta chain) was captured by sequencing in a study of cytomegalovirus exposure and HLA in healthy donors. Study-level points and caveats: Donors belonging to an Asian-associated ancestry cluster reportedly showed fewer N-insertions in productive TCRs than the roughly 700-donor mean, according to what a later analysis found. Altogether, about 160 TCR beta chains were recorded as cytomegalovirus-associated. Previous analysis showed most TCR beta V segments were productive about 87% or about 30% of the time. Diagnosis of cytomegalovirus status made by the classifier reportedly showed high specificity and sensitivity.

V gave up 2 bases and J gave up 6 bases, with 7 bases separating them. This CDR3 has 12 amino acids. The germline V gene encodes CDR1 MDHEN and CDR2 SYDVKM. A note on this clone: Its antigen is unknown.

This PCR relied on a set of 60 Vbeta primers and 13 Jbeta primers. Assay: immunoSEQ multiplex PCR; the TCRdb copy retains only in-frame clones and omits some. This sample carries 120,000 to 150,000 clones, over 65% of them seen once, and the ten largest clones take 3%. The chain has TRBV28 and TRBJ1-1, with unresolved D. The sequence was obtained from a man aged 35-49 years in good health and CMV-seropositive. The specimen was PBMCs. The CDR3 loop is CASSLTGAEAFF. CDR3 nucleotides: TGTGCCAGCAGTTTAACGGGTGCTGAAGCTTTCTTT.